A single sample is the source of the 18 T cell receptor beta chains below, sequenced in a study of T cell responses to AZD1222 COVID-19 vaccine. The assay was immunoSEQ multiplex PCR, and TCRdb's table has in-frame clones only and misses some. The repertoire includes 87,000 or so clones, about 88% of them detected once, and 3.7% sits in the top ten. Material: peripheral blood, obtained on day 0 of AZD1222 vaccination. The receptors shown here come from an adult in good health.

This rearrangement joins TRBV27 to TRBJ2-7, with 7 bases fitting TRBD1. Germline V lookup: CDR1 MNHEY, CDR2 SMNVEV (reference sequence). V gave up 6 bases and J gave up 6 bases; unmatched junction bases: 11. CDR3 length: 14 residues. The DNA for the CDR3 is TGTGCCAGCAGGCGGAGAGGGGGCCCTTCCGAGCAGTACTTC. Translation gives CASRRRGGPSEQYF.

The rearrangement joins TRBV10-1 to TRBJ1-4; D may be TRBD1 (6 bases). The germline V and J ends were trimmed by 3 bases and 8 bases, with 16 bases remaining between them. There are 15 residues in the CDR3. The germline gives CDR1 WNHNN, CDR2 SYGVQD (reference sequence). The CDR3 DNA reads as TGCGCCAGCAGTGAAGCCGGCAGGGGTGGCGAAAAACTGTTTTTT. Protein product: CASSEAGRGGEKLFF.

The gene calls are TRBV13 and TRBJ2-5; perhaps TRBD2 as D (6 bases). V lost 4 bases, J lost 2 bases, and 8 bases lay in between. Germline CDR1 PRHDT, CDR2 FYEKMQ (reference sequence). CDR3 length: 13 amino acids. CDR3 in amino acids: CASSSTRQETQYF. The CDR3 DNA reads TGTGCCAGCAGCTCGACTAGACAAGAGACCCAGTACTTC. Looking up the rest from reference TRBV13 and TRBJ2-5 gives the full variable domain: AAGVIQSPRHLIKEKRETATLKCYPIPRHDTVYWYQQGPGQDPQFLISFYEKMQSDKGSIPDRFSAQQFSDYHSELNMSSLELGDSALYFCASSSTRQETQYFGPGTRLLVL.

The chain is built from TRBV5-1 and TRBJ1-1; 9 nucleotides agree with TRBD1. The CDR3 totals 13 residues. V trimming: 6 bases; J trimming: 7 bases; junction bases outside the gene matches: 7. Germline V lookup: CDR1 SGHRS, CDR2 YFSETQ. The CDR3 nucleotides read TGCGCCAGCACCCGGGACAGGGAAGGTGAAGCTTTCTTT. It specifies CASTRDREGEAFF. The full variable domain, its missing parts supplied by reference TRBV5-1 and TRBJ1-1, is KAGVTQTPRYLIKTRGQQVTLSCSPISGHRSVSWYQQTPGQGLQFLFEYFSETQRNKGNFPGRFSGRQFSNSRSEMNVSTLELGDSALYLCASTRDREGEAFFGQGTRLTVV.

The chain has TRBV4-1 and TRBJ2-1, with TRBD2 matching over 8 bases. Germline assignment: CDR1 MGHRA and CDR2 YSYEKL. Trimming took 2 bases from V and 7 from J; bases not matched to a gene: 7. This CDR3 is 15 amino acids long. The CDR3 region has the DNA TGCGCCAGCAGCCAATTCCTCGGGGGGGGGAATGAGCAGTTCTTC. Protein: CASSQFLGGGNEQFF.

This chain joins TRBV6-5 and TRBJ2-7, with 8 bases that match TRBD1. Per germline, CDR1 MNHEY and CDR2 SVGAGI. CDR3 size: 12 residues. V lost 8 bases to trimming and J lost 4 bases; unmatched junction nucleotides: 4. The CDR3 sequence is CASGQGRYEQYF. CDR3 bases: TGTGCCAGCGGACAGGGTCGTTACGAGCAGTACTTC.

The chain is built from TRBV18 and TRBJ1-3; no reliable D call. With 3 bases removed from V and 8 bases from J, the gap between germline ends came to 14 bases. The germline V gene has CDR1 KGHSH and CDR2 LQKENI. The CDR3 is made up of 14 amino acids. Written as DNA, the CDR3 is TGTGCCAGCTCACCGGGAGCAGAGCAGGACACCATATATTTT. Its translation is CASSPGAEQDTIYF.

Of note for this clone: The identical CDR3 is also encoded by other nucleotide sequences in the sample. The chain recombines TRBV18 with TRBJ2-5, with D hard to call. The CDR3 contains 12 residues. CDR1 is KGHSH and CDR2 is LQKENI in the germline V gene. Trimming left V 3 bases short and J 5 bases short, with 7 bases between. The CDR3 here is CASSPSQETQYF. The CDR3 DNA sequence: TGTGCCAGCTCACCGTCACAGGAGACCCAGTACTTC.

The chain is built from TRBV20-1 and TRBJ2-1; weak D call: TRBD2 (5 bases). Germline CDR1 reads DFQATT; CDR2 reads SNEGSKA (reference sequence). This CDR3 spans 14 amino acids. The V gene lost 3 bases and the J gene lost 5 bases, with 14 bases spanning the gap. The CDR3 DNA follows: TGCAGTGCTAGTAACCTAGCTACAAACAATGAGCAGTTCTTC. This gives the protein CSASNLATNNEQFF.

The DNA for the CDR3 is TGCGCCAGCAGCTGGGGGACTAGCGGAGAGACCCAGTACTTC. Translated: CASSWGTSGETQYF. The chain joins TRBV5-1 to TRBJ2-5, with 11 nucleotides matching TRBD2. V lost 3 bases, J lost 4 bases, and 2 bases stayed unmatched. Germline V gives CDR1 SGHRS, CDR2 YFSETQ. The length of the CDR3 is 14 residues.

The chain has TRBV5-4 and TRBJ1-3; tentative D call: TRBD1 (5 bases). Germline lookup yields CDR1 SGHNT and CDR2 YYREEE (reference sequence). Trimming removed 0 bases at V and 4 bases at J, with 11 bases between. This CDR3 is built from 15 residues. The CDR3 coding sequence is TGTGCCAGCAGCTTGGAGGGGTCGGGGGGAAACACCATATATTTT. The encoded protein is CASSLEGSGGNTIYF.

Only a few counts were recorded for this clone. The chain joins TRBV5-4 to TRBJ1-2; D is perhaps TRBD1 (6 bases). The ends were cut back, 3 bases at V and 0 bases at J, with 9 bases in the middle. The CDR3 is made up of 14 amino acids. Germline lookup yields CDR1 SGHNT and CDR2 YYREEE (reference sequence). DNA for the CDR3: TGTGCCAGCAGCTCGGACAGTGCTAACTATGGCTACACCTTC. Translated: CASSSDSANYGYTF. Drawing the rest from reference TRBV5-4 and TRBJ1-2, the complete variable domain is ETGVTQSPTHLIKTRGQQVTLRCSSQSGHNTVSWYQQALGQGPQFIFQYYREEENGRGNFPPRFSGLQFPNYSSELNVNALELDDSALYLCASSSDSANYGYTFGSGTRLTVV.

This clone has a handful of counts. V gene TRBV3-1 (or the pseudogene TRBV3-2) combines with J gene TRBJ2-7, with 7 bases matching TRBD1. The CDR3 totals 14 residues. The V gene's germline CDR1 is LGHDT and CDR2 YNNKEL (reference sequence). The trim removed 4 bases at V and 7 bases at J, leaving 10 bases unmatched. CDR3 loop: CASSPAETGNEQYF. The CDR3 DNA reads as TGTGCCAGCAGCCCGGCGGAGACAGGGAATGAGCAGTACTTC.

J is TRBJ1-5 and V is TRBV12-5; 10 nucleotides line up with TRBD1. This CDR3 is 16 amino acids long. V trimming: 1 base; J trimming: 3 bases; junction bases outside the gene matches: 3. Germline V gives CDR1 LGHNT, CDR2 FRNRAP. The CDR3 spells CASGLGQGAFNQPQHF. The CDR3 nucleotides read TGTGCTAGTGGTTTGGGACAGGGGGCGTTCAATCAGCCCCAGCATTTT.

The chain is built from TRBV5-6 and TRBJ1-5; D not resolved. This CDR3 comprises 13 residues. The V end was cut by 4 bases, the J end by 11 bases, with 16 bases between. CDR1 is SGHDT, CDR2 YYEEEE, per germline. In nucleotides, the CDR3 is TGTGCCAGCAGCCACCAGCAGGTATCAGCCCAGCATTTT. Its protein is CASSHQQVSAQHF.

This chain uses TRBV6-4 with TRBJ2-1; weak D call: TRBD1 (6 bases). This CDR3 has 17 amino acids. Germline loops: CDR1 MRHNA, CDR2 SNTAGT. Trimming stripped 4 bases from V and 1 base from J, with 17 bases between. The CDR3 sequence: CASSGTDLRLSYNEQFF. The CDR3 nucleotides read TGTGCCAGCAGTGGGACAGACCTGCGACTTTCCTACAATGAGCAGTTCTTC.

CDR3 residues: CASSSPPPPEQFF. As DNA, the CDR3 is TGTGCCAGCAGTTCCCCACCACCGCCTGAGCAGTTCTTC. The chain has TRBV6-5 and TRBJ2-1; D not resolved. The length of the CDR3 is 13 residues. Trimming removed 4 bases from V and 9 bases from J, with 13 bases in between. The germline V gene has CDR1 MNHEY and CDR2 SVGAGI.

The V gene is TRBV5-4, the J gene TRBJ1-1, with 7 bases that match TRBD1. Germline V lookup: CDR1 SGHNT, CDR2 YYREEE (reference sequence). Trimming removed 4 bases from V and 1 base from J; junction bases left unmatched: 4. The length of the CDR3 is 14 residues. In DNA, the CDR3 is TGTGCCAGCAGCGCCCGACAGGGGAACACTGAAGCTTTCTTT. Protein sequence: CASSARQGNTEAFF.